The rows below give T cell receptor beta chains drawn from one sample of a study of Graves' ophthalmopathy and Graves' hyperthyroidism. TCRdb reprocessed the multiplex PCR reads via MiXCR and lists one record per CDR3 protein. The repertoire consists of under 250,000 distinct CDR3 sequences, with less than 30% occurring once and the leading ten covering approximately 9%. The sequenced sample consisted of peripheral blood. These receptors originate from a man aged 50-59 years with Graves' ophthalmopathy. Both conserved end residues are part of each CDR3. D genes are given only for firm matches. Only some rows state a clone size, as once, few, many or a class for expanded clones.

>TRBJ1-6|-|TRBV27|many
CASSFQVPNNSPLHF
TGTGCCAGCAGTTTCCAGGTCCCTAATAATTCACCCCTCCACTTT
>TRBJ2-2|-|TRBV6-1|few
CASFTGSTGELFF
TGTGCCAGCTTTACAGGGAGCACCGGGGAGCTGTTTTTT
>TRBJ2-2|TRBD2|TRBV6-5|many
CASSILAGPGELFF
TGTGCCAGCAGTATACTAGCGGGGCCCGGGGAGCTGTTTTTT
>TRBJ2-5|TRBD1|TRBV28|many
CAGRGQGSQETQYF
TGTGCCGGGAGGGGACAGGGCTCGCAAGAGACCCAGTACTTC
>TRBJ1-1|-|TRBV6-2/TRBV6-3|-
CASSYSGRLGAEAFF
TGTGCCAGCAGTTACTCCGGACGCCTGGGGGCTGAAGCTTTCTTT
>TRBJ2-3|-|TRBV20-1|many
CSARVGTYSTDTQYF
TGCAGTGCTAGAGTAGGGACGTATAGCACAGATACGCAGTATTTT
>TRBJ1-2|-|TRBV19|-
CASSIVGSSDYGYTF
TGTGCCAGTAGTATTGTGGGGTCATCGGACTATGGCTACACCTTC
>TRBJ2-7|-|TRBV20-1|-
CSASPDGASYEQYF
TGCAGTGCTAGCCCCGACGGTGCCTCCTACGAGCAGTACTTC
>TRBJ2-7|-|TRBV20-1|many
CSARGQSSYEQYF
TGCAGTGCTAGAGGACAAAGCTCCTACGAGCAGTACTTC
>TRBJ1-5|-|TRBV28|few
CASSLSALEHWSWHF
TGTGCCAGCAGTTTATCCGCTTTAGAACACTGGTCGTGGCATTTT
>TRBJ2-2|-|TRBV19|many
CASRAGGGVRNTGELFF
TGTGCCAGCCGCGCTGGAGGGGGGGTTAGGAACACCGGGGAGCTGTTTTTT
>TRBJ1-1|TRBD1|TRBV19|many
CASMTGMNTEAFF
TGTGCCAGTATGACAGGGATGAACACTGAAGCTTTCTTT
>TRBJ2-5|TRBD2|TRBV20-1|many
CSAPPRPGGKGAQYF
TGCAGTGCTCCGCCCCGTCCGGGGGGGAAAGGGGCCCAGTACTTC
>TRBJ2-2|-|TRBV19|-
CASGQNTGELFF
TGTGCCAGTGGACAAAACACCGGGGAGCTGTTTTTT
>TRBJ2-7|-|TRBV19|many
CASSMGTPDEQYF
TGTGCCAGTAGTATGGGGACTCCAGACGAGCAGTACTTC
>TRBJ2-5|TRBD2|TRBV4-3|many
CASSQGLAGVLETQYF
TGCGCCAGCAGCCAAGGGCTAGCGGGAGTTCTAGAGACCCAGTACTTC
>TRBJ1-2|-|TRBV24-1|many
CATRYMGPSSFGYTF
TGTGCCACCAGGTACATGGGACCCTCCTCCTTCGGCTACACCTTC
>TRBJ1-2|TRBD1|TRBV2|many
CASSLQGTDGYTF
TGTGCCAGCAGTTTACAGGGGACGGATGGCTACACCTTC
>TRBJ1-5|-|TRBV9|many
CASSDRVNGPQHF
TGTGCCAGCAGCGACAGGGTTAATGGGCCCCAGCATTTT
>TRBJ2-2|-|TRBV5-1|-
CASSPDTSNTGELFF
TGCGCCAGCAGCCCGGACACCTCGAACACCGGGGAGCTGTTTTTT
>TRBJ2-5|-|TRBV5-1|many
CASSLWGSQETQYF
TGCGCCAGCAGCTTGTGGGGAAGCCAAGAGACCCAGTACTTC
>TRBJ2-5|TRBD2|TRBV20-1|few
CSARDLAGGETQYF
TGCAGTGCTAGAGATCTTGCGGGAGGGGAGACCCAGTACTTC
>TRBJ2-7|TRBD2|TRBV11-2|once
CASSLDPRRAGVTSYEQYF
TGTGCCAGCAGCTTAGACCCCCGTAGGGCGGGAGTAACCAGCTACGAGCAGTACTTC
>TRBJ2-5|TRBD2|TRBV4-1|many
CASSRVAGEGETQYF
TGCGCCAGCAGCCGGGTAGCGGGAGAGGGAGAGACCCAGTACTTC
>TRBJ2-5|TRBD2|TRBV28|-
CASSGGSLKETQYF
TGTGCCAGCAGTGGCGGGAGTTTGAAGGAGACCCAGTACTTC
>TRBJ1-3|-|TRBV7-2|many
CASSLQGSGNTIYF
TGTGCCAGCAGCTTACAGGGTTCTGGAAACACCATATATTTT
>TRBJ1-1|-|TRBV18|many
CASSDDANTEAFF
TGTGCCAGCTCAGACGACGCGAACACTGAAGCTTTCTTT
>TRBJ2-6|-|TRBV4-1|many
CASSQEGFGANVLTF
TGCGCCAGCAGCCAAGAGGGGTTCGGGGCCAACGTCCTGACTTTC
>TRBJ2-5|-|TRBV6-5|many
CASSYSLGRLETQYF
TGTGCCAGCAGTTACTCGTTAGGGAGGCTTGAGACCCAGTACTTC
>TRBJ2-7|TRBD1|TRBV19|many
CASSESYRGSYEQYF
TGTGCCAGTAGTGAGTCCTACAGGGGCTCCTACGAGCAGTACTTC
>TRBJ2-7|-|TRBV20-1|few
CSARNDYEQYF
TGCAGTGCTAGAAACGACTACGAGCAGTACTTC
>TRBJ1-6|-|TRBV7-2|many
CASSLRAGNSPLHF
TGTGCCAGCAGCTTAAGGGCAGGGAATTCACCCCTCCACTTT
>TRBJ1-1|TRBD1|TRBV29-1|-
CSAETGGITEAFF
TGCAGCGCCGAAACAGGGGGCATCACTGAAGCTTTCTTT
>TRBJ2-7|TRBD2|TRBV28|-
CATEREGLEQYF
TGTGCCACCGAGCGGGAGGGCCTCGAGCAGTACTTC
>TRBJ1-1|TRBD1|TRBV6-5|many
CASQGGTEAFF
TGTGCCAGCCAGGGGGGCACTGAAGCTTTCTTT
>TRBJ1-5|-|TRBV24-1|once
CATSGSGSQPQHF
TGTGCCACCAGTGGCAGTGGGAGTCAGCCCCAGCATTTT
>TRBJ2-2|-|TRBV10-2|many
CASRGGDLYTGELFF
TGCGCCAGCAGGGGGGGAGACCTATACACCGGGGAGCTGTTTTTT
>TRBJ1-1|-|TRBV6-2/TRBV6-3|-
CASSADRITEAFF
TGTGCCAGCAGTGCGGACAGAATCACTGAAGCTTTCTTT
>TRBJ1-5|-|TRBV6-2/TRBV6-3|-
CASSYTGWNNQPQHF
TGTGCCAGCAGTTATACGGGATGGAACAATCAGCCCCAGCATTTT
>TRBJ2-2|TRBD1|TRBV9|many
CASSVTGGHASTGELFF
TGTGCCAGCAGCGTTACAGGGGGACATGCTAGCACCGGGGAGCTGTTTTTT
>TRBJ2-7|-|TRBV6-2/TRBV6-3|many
CASSYGLSYEQYF
TGTGCCAGCAGTTACGGACTCTCCTACGAGCAGTACTTC
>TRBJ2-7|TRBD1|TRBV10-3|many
CAIRDRGRNEQYF
TGTGCCATCCGGGACAGGGGACGGAACGAGCAGTACTTC
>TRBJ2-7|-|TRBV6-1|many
CASSEEEGLSYEQYF
TGTGCCAGCAGTGAAGAGGAGGGGCTCTCCTACGAGCAGTACTTC
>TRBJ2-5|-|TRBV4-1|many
CASSRVGSIGETQYF
TGCGCCAGCAGCCGCGTGGGTAGCATTGGAGAGACCCAGTACTTC
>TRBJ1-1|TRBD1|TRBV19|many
CASIRDRGSEAFF
TGTGCCAGTATCCGGGACAGGGGTTCGGAAGCTTTCTTT
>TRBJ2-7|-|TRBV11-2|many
CASSLGGAPYEQYF
TGTGCCAGCAGCTTAGGGGGGGCCCCCTACGAGCAGTACTTC
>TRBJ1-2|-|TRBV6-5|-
CASSSRVPLGYTF
TGTGCCAGCAGTTCCCGGGTCCCGCTAGGCTACACCTTC
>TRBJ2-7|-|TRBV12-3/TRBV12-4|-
CASRESGPYSEQYF
TGTGCCAGCAGAGAATCCGGACCCTACAGCGAGCAGTACTTC
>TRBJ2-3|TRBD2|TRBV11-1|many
CASSFASGGPTDTQYF
TGTGCCAGCAGCTTTGCTAGCGGAGGCCCCACAGATACGCAGTATTTT
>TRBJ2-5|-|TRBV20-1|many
CSARVGGVETQYF
TGCAGTGCTAGAGTTGGGGGTGTGGAGACCCAGTACTTC
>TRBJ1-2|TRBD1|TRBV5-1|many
CASSSLQGANGYTF
TGCGCCAGCAGCTCACTACAGGGGGCGAATGGCTACACCTTC
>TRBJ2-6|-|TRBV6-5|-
CASSYRTTGANVLTF
TGTGCCAGCAGTTACAGGACAACTGGGGCCAACGTCCTGACTTTC
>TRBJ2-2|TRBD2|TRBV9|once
CASSVGWEGITNTGELFF
TGTGCCAGCAGCGTAGGGTGGGAGGGAATTACGAACACCGGGGAGCTGTTTTTT
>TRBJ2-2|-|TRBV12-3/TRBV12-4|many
CAIGLPNTGELFF
TGTGCCATCGGACTTCCTAACACCGGGGAGCTGTTTTTT
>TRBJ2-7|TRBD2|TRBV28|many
CASSWTGTSGRVSYEQYF
TGTGCCAGCAGTTGGACCGGGACTAGCGGGAGGGTTTCTTACGAGCAGTACTTC
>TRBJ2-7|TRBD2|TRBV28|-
CASSLSPISLADPSSYEQYF
TGTGCCAGCAGTTTATCCCCAATATCCCTAGCGGACCCAAGCTCCTACGAGCAGTACTTC
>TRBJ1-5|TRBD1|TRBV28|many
CASRRTQGQPQHF
TGTGCCAGCAGGAGAACACAGGGGCAGCCCCAGCATTTT
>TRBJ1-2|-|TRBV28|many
CASSFRPYGYTF
TGTGCCAGCAGTTTTCGCCCTTATGGCTACACCTTC